This T cell receptor (beta chain) is from a study of beta chain features in type 1 diabetes. Every isolated RNA sample was fully reverse transcribed, so sequencing captured expressed TCRB transcripts. Only in-frame clones appear in the TCRdb table, and some are missing; sequencing was by immunoSEQ multiplex PCR. The table records about 40,000 clones, around 48% of them present only once. The germline V gene has CDR1 SGHRS and CDR2 YFSETQ. Deletions cut 4 bases from V and 0 bases from J, with 7 bases between. This CDR3 comprises 14 residues. This sequence joins TRBV5-1 and TRBJ2-2, with D possibly matching TRBD2 (5 bases). The TCR originated in a woman between 18 and 29 years old in good health. The sequenced sample was central memory CD4+ T cells from blood. The CDR3, as DNA: TGCGCCAGCAGCACCGGGGCGAACACCGGGGAGCTGTTTTTT. This codes for CASSTGANTGELFF.